This TCR beta chain appears in the sequencing data of a study of blood T cell repertoires in COVID-19. Study information: COVID-19 samples collected from the United States, Italy and Spain covered acute and convalescent phases.

V shed 2 bases and J shed 5 bases, with 9 bases lying between them. Germline V gene lookup returns CDR1 LGHNT and CDR2 FRNRAP. The CDR3 spans 13 residues. TCRdb's copy holds only in-frame clones and misses some; the assay was immunoSEQ multiplex PCR. Here the sample spans about 180,000 clones, around four fifths being singletons. The origin of this receptor is a woman between 40 and 50 years old with COVID-19, enrolled during active disease. Sequencing was done on a sample of peripheral blood. The chain employs TRBV12-5 and TRBJ1-1; weak D call: TRBD1 (5 bases). CDR3 coding DNA: TGTGCTAGTGGTTTGAAATCAGGGACTGAAGCTTTCTTT. It translates to CASGLKSGTEAFF.